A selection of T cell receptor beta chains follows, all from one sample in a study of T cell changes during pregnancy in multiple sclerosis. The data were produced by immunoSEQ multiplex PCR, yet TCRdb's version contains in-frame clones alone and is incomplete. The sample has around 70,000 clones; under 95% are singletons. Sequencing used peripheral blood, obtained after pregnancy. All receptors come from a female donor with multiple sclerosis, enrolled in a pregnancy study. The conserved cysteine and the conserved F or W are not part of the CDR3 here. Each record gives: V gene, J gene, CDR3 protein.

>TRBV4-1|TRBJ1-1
ASSQDPINTEAF
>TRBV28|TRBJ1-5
ASSLGQGNQPQH
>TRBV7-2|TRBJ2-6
ASSFRGTGANVLT
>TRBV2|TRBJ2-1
ASSLHSEQF
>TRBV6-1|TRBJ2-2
ASSVERAANTGELF
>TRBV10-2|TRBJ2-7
ASSESGWRNTYEQY
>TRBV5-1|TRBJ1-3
ASRPGLSSGNTIY
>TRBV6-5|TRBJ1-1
ASSADRGHHTEAF
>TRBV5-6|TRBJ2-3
ASSSETGGDADTQY
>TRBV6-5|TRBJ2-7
ATRTGKGYEQY
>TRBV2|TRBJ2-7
ASSVDSGRSLAEQY
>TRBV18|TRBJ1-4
ASSKGQATNEKLF
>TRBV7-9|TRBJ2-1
ASSLDREPYNEQF
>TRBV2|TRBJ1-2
ASSVTNHGYT
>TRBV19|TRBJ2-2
ASSGLWNTGELF
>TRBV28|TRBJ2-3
ASSSGGTGRTDTQY
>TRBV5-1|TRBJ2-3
ASSLAVTGGTDTQY
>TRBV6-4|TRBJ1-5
ASSEGLSNQPQH
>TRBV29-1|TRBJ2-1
SVENRERFDEQF
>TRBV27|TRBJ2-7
ASRGQGFYEQY